A single sample gave rise to the 9 T cell receptor beta chains below, sequenced in a study of technical replicates of blood from a handful of donors. This table comes from immunoSEQ multiplex PCR, and its TCRdb copy is limited to in-frame clones, with some not included. This table holds about 81,000 clones, 96% found once. The specimen was T cells isolated from PBMCs. These receptors all come from a human donor in good health.

The chain combines TRBV6-1 with TRBJ1-2; D is possibly TRBD1 (5 bases). CDR1 MNHNS and CDR2 SASEGT come from the germline V gene. V shed 1 base and J shed 2 bases, with 14 bases lying between them. The CDR3 has 16 amino acids. The CDR3 sequence is CASSEGGPARNYGYTF. CDR3 DNA sequence: TGTGCCAGCAGTGAAGGGGGCCCCGCACGGAACTATGGCTACACCTTC.

This clone was recorded only once. This chain connects TRBV19 to TRBJ1-1; 9 bases map to TRBD1. CDR1 LNHDA and CDR2 SQIVND come from the germline V gene (reference sequence). V shed 8 bases and J 1 base; nucleotides not matched to a gene: 8. The CDR3 covers 15 residues. The CDR3 loop reads CASYTRTGANTEAFF. CDR3 DNA: TGTGCCAGTTACACCCGGACAGGGGCGAACACTGAAGCTTTCTTT.

The V gene is TRBV4-2, the J gene TRBJ1-1; a possible D gene is TRBD1 (6 bases). The V gene lost 3 bases and the J gene lost 1 base, with 12 bases spanning the gap. CDR3 length: 15 residues. The V gene's germline CDR1 is LGHNA and CDR2 YNFKEQ. The CDR3 is CASSHPGTSNTEAFF. The CDR3 DNA follows: TGTGCCAGCAGCCATCCCGGGACATCGAACACTGAAGCTTTCTTT.

This chain uses TRBV2 with TRBJ1-1; D is ambiguous. CDR3 length: 13 residues. Trimming removed 5 bases at V and 1 base at J, with 8 bases between. In germline, CDR1 is SNHLY, CDR2 FYNNEI. The CDR3 sequence is CASSRRRNTEAFF. DNA for the CDR3: TGTGCCAGCAGTAGACGGAGGAACACTGAAGCTTTCTTT.

The genes are TRBV19 and TRBJ1-4; a weak D match, TRBD1 (5 bases). CDR1 is LNHDA, CDR2 SQIVND, per germline (reference sequence). The CDR3 extends over 16 amino acids. Trimming removed 5 bases at V and 8 bases at J, with 21 bases between. The CDR3 bases are TGTGCCAGTAGTCCCTCATTTCGGGCAGGGCAAGAAAAACTGTTTTTT. It specifies CASSPSFRAGQEKLFF.

The chain recombines TRBV28 with TRBJ2-3; TRBD1 is a possible D gene (6 bases). V lost 5 bases and J lost 8, with 8 bases in between. The CDR3 has 11 residues. Germline assignment: CDR1 MDHEN and CDR2 SYDVKM. CDR3 residues: CASSPRGTQYF. The DNA for the CDR3 is TGTGCCAGCAGTCCCAGGGGTACGCAGTATTTT.

Within the sample, this clone is medium-sized. V is TRBV5-6 and J is TRBJ2-7; weak D call: TRBD2 (5 bases). Looked up from germline, CDR1 is SGHDT and CDR2 is YYEEEE. V was trimmed by 1 base and J by 2 bases, leaving 7 bases between them. CDR3 size: 13 residues. This CDR3 is CASSLSGTYEQYF. As DNA, the CDR3 is TGTGCCAGCAGCTTGAGCGGTACCTACGAGCAGTACTTC.

The chain recombines TRBV29-1 with TRBJ2-7; D is perhaps TRBD1 (6 bases). Germline V gene lookup returns CDR1 SQVTM and CDR2 ANQGSEA. Deletions cut 6 bases from V and 7 bases from J, with 22 bases between. This CDR3 comprises 14 residues. The CDR3 protein is CSVAGGQGSGEQYF. CDR3 coding DNA: TGCAGCGTCGCGGGCGGGCAGGGGAGCGGAGAGCAGTACTTC.

This sequence joins TRBV6-6 and TRBJ1-5; perhaps TRBD1 as D (5 bases). The CDR3 sequence is 14 residues long. Trimming took 0 bases from V and 3 from J, leaving 6 bases between them. The V gene's germline CDR1 is MNHNY and CDR2 SVGAGI (reference sequence). The CDR3, as DNA: TGTGCCAGCAGTTACTCAGGGGACAATCAGCCCCAGCATTTT. It yields the protein CASSYSGDNQPQHF.